This T cell receptor beta chain came from a study of Ad26.COV2.S vaccination and SARS-CoV-2 variants (dated by TCRdb to about 2021). Context from the whole study: Donors in the vaccine arm were drawn from COV1001, a phase I-IIa trial of Ad26.COV2.S in healthy adults that was multicentre, randomized, double-blind and placebo-controlled. Ad26.COV2.S was given intramuscularly at 5x10^10 or 1x10^11 viral particles, as a single shot or as two shots 56 days apart. Sequencing of the TCRbeta repertoire served to evaluate the specificity and breadth of SARS-CoV-2-reactive T cell receptors following Ad26.COV2.S vaccination. The TCR-sequenced set comprised around 30 samples: around 20 Ad26.COV2.S vaccine recipients, 5 placebo recipients and 8 SARS-CoV-2 convalescent individuals. Trial participants were randomized into five groups of five: low-dose or high-dose Ad26.COV2.S given once or twice, or placebo on both occasions. Blinding of investigators to trial group allocation was maintained during experiments and outcome assessment. Summary of the overall study and its limitations: Higher spike-specific TCR breadth was observed in Ad26.COV2.S recipients than in placebo recipients (P = 0.0014). According to the authors, total T cell responses may have been underestimated by the TCR breadth and depth analyses. The study was not powered to compare responses between vaccine doses or regimens. After vaccination, substantial breadth of spike-specific CD8+ and CD4+ T cell responses was reported. Vaccine and placebo recipients had comparable non-spike TCR breadth, which fits with the vaccine containing only spike.

The immunoSEQ Assay was used to sequence TCRbeta CDR3 regions. After extraction, genomic DNA underwent amplification by bias-controlled multiplex PCR, followed by high-throughput sequencing. Processing in the source paper ran as follows. Collapsing and filtering of sequences were performed to quantify the absolute abundance of each unique TCRbeta CDR3 region. Usable DNA was measured by amplifying reference genes present in all nucleated cells, and TCRbeta template counts were normalized to that usable DNA to estimate T cell fraction. Repertoire TCRs were annotated as SARS-CoV-2-specific when V gene, CDR3 amino acid sequence and J gene were exactly matched to a known reactive TCR set. The reference SARS-CoV-2 TCR set was derived from MIRA and filtered for enrichment in COVID-19-positive ImmuneCODE repertoires, a step that removed public or cross-reactive TCRs. Using the MIRA antigens, annotated TCRs were further analysed by specific ORF or by position within an ORF. Breadth was defined as the number of annotated unique rearrangements divided by the total number of unique productive rearrangements, and depth was defined as the summed frequency of the annotated unique rearrangements. TCR breadth was compared between groups using two-sided Wilcoxon rank-sum tests. TCRdb holds this immuneACCESS table with in-frame rearrangements only. Some clones are missing; in checked studies, unresolved V genes explain under half, and the rest has no known cause. The V and J calls and the clone size are those of that table, but D and trimming were determined from the DNA. In all, the sample holds some 350,000 clones, and 80% to 90% of those were seen once. Roughly 3.5% of the sample lies in the top ten.

This sample's treatment or condition label indicates: roughly 19 received Ad26.COV2.S at low or high dose, single or two shots; several received placebo; per-sample allocation not given. Repertoires of vaccine and placebo recipients were sequenced from samples collected on day 63 after the first injection. Cohort 1b enrolled about two dozen adults aged 18-55 years at a single site in Boston, USA, between 29 July and 7 August 2020. Ad26.COV2.S was a replication-incompetent adenovirus type 26 vector that expressed a prefusion-stabilized SARS-CoV-2 spike protein derived from the original Wuhan strain. There are 12 amino acids in the CDR3, from cysteine to phenylalanine inclusive. The DNA shown is the 36-base CDR3, in frame from base 1. V is cut by 5 bases and J by 5 bases, and the space between the germline ends is 9 bases. In regard to this clone: The specificity of this receptor is unknown. No quality values exist for individual bases; no much larger clone is one base distant.

Sequenced material: peripheral blood, taken in a trial of Ad26.COV2.S vaccine versus placebo. This chain is built from TRBV12-3 or TRBV12-4 and TRBJ2-5, with an unclear D gene assignment. The receptor was derived from a person aged 18-65 years who received the Ad26.COV2.S COVID-19 vaccine or a placebo. The DNA reads TGTGCCAGCAGTCCAGCTCCGGAGACCCAGTACTTC. It translates as CASSPAPETQYF.